What follows are 12 T cell receptor beta chains derived from one specimen sequenced in a study of T cell changes during pregnancy in multiple sclerosis (dated by TCRdb to about 2019). The library was prepared using the immunoSEQ multiplex PCR assay. Entries here come from immuneACCESS through TCRdb and include only in-frame sequences with V and J called. Some clones fail to appear in such tables; in the studies checked, an unresolved V gene covers under half of the shortfall, and the cause of the remainder is unknown. This sample comprises 50,000 to 60,000 clones, about 91% of them detected only once. The top ten hold around 3.5% of the sample. Source: peripheral blood, taken after pregnancy. Every receptor here comes from a female donor in good health, enrolled as a control in a pregnancy study.

There are a few counts of this clone. V and J are TRBV4-3 and TRBJ1-2; D gene uncertain. The CDR3 covers 14 residues. The germline gives CDR1 LGHNA, CDR2 YSLEER. Trimming pared 1 base from V and 4 bases from J, leaving 10 bases between. The CDR3 reads CASSQVTGSYGYTF. The CDR3, as DNA: TGCGCCAGCAGCCAAGTGACGGGTAGCTATGGCTACACCTTC.

The table lists this clone with a few counts. The rearrangement joins TRBV5-4 to TRBJ1-1; no definite D call. Trimming pared 3 bases from V and 3 bases from J, leaving 3 bases between. Germline lookup yields CDR1 SGHNT and CDR2 YYREEE (reference sequence). CDR3 size: 11 residues. CDR3 bases: TGTGCCAGCAGCTCGTACACTGAAGCTTTCTTT. It encodes CASSSYTEAFF. Full variable domain (remainder filled in from reference TRBV5-4 and TRBJ1-1): ETGVTQSPTHLIKTRGQQVTLRCSSQSGHNTVSWYQQALGQGPQFIFQYYREEENGRGNFPPRFSGLQFPNYSSELNVNALELDDSALYLCASSSYTEAFFGQGTRLTVV.

This clone has a single count. For the CDR3, the DNA is TGTGCCAGCAGCTTGGATGTGGGAAGGGGCGCCGATACGCAGTATTTT. Protein: CASSLDVGRGADTQYF. V usage is TRBV5-6 and J usage is TRBJ2-3; D may be TRBD1 (5 bases). The V end was cut by 0 bases, the J end by 6 bases, with 17 bases between. This CDR3 is 16 amino acids long. Germline V gene sequence: CDR1 SGHDT, CDR2 YYEEEE.

This clone was seen a single time. The chain carries TRBV7-3 and TRBJ1-1; D is unclear. V was trimmed by 3 bases and J by 0 bases, leaving 8 bases between them. The CDR3 runs 14 residues. The germline gives CDR1 SGHTA, CDR2 FQGTGA. CDR3 residues: CASSFGTMNTEAFF. The CDR3 DNA follows: TGTGCCAGCAGCTTTGGCACCATGAACACTGAAGCTTTCTTT.

The J gene is TRBJ1-5, the V gene TRBV4-3, with a tentative D call TRBD1 (5 bases). Germline V gene data show CDR1 as LGHNA and CDR2 as YSLEER. Trimming pared 0 bases from V and 3 bases from J, leaving 12 bases between. CDR3 length: 16 residues. The CDR3 loop reads CASSQEVSGINQPQHF. The CDR3 DNA is TGCGCCAGCAGCCAAGAAGTTTCAGGGATCAATCAGCCCCAGCATTTT.

The V call is TRBV11-2, the J call TRBJ2-3, with 7 bases identical to TRBD1. The junction had 3 bases not matched to a gene; V was cut back by 4 bases and J by 2 bases. CDR3 length: 14 amino acids. Germline CDR1 and CDR2: SGHAT and FQNNGV. CDR3 DNA: TGTGCCAGCAGCTCGGGACAGACCACAGATACGCAGTATTTT. It codes for CASSSGQTTDTQYF.

The CDR3 region is CASRDRTPATGTQYF. In nucleotides, the CDR3 is TGTGCCAGCCGTGACAGGACCCCAGCGACCGGTACGCAGTATTTT. V usage is TRBV28 and J usage is TRBJ2-3; TRBD1 is a possible D gene (6 bases). CDR1 MDHEN and CDR2 SYDVKM come from the germline V gene. The germline V and J ends were trimmed by 8 bases and 8 bases, with 23 bases remaining between them. This CDR3 is 15 amino acids long.

In nucleotides, the CDR3 is TGTGCCAGCAGTTACTCAGGACAGGGCTACCGGCAGTACTTC. Translation: CASSYSGQGYRQYF. The chain has TRBV6-5 and TRBJ2-7; 8 bases are shared with TRBD1. Germline loops: CDR1 MNHEY, CDR2 SVGAGI. The CDR3 consists of 14 residues. V shed 0 bases and J 9 bases; nucleotides not matched to a gene: 7.

The chain recombines TRBV7-9 with TRBJ1-2; 7 nucleotides match TRBD1. Germline CDR1 and CDR2: SEHNR and FQNEAQ (reference sequence). CDR3 length: 14 residues. Trimming at V came to 3 bases and at J to 6 bases, leaving 7 bases not matched to a gene. CDR3 loop: CASSFSDRDHGYTF. As DNA, the CDR3 is TGTGCCAGCAGCTTTAGTGACAGGGACCATGGCTACACCTTC.

This sequence joins TRBV5-1 and TRBJ2-5, with 9 bases that match TRBD2. Germline lookup yields CDR1 SGHRS and CDR2 YFSETQ. The junction had 5 bases not matched to a gene; V was cut back by 0 bases and J by 2 bases. The CDR3 length is 16 residues. This CDR3 reads CASSLAASGTQETQYF. As DNA, the CDR3 is TGCGCCAGCAGCTTGGCAGCTAGCGGGACACAAGAGACCCAGTACTTC.

This clone was seen only once. The J gene is TRBJ2-1, the V gene TRBV7-2; 9 nucleotides align to TRBD2. J lost 5 bases, V lost 3 bases, and 8 bases had no gene match. The V gene's germline CDR1 is SGHTA and CDR2 FQGNSA. This CDR3 comprises 16 residues. DNA of the CDR3: TGTGCCAGCAGCTTTTTTAGGACTAGCGTAAACAATGAGCAGTTCTTC. Its protein product is CASSFFRTSVNNEQFF.

The sample holds one count of this clone. The rearrangement joins TRBV7-9 to TRBJ2-1; a possible D gene is TRBD2 (5 bases). Germline V gene sequence: CDR1 SEHNR, CDR2 FQNEAQ (reference sequence). V dropped 0 bases and J dropped 0 bases, with 12 bases sitting between them. The CDR3 spans 17 residues. The chain's CDR3 is CASSLAYGVNSYNEQFF. DNA of the CDR3: TGTGCCAGCAGCTTAGCCTACGGGGTTAACTCCTACAATGAGCAGTTCTTC. Filled out from reference TRBV7-9 and TRBJ2-1, the complete variable domain reads DTGVSQNPRHKITKRGQNVTFRCDPISEHNRLYWYRQTLGQGPEFLTYFQNEAQLEKSRLLSDRFSAERPKGSFSTLEIQRTEQGDSAMYLCASSLAYGVNSYNEQFFGPGTRLTVL.